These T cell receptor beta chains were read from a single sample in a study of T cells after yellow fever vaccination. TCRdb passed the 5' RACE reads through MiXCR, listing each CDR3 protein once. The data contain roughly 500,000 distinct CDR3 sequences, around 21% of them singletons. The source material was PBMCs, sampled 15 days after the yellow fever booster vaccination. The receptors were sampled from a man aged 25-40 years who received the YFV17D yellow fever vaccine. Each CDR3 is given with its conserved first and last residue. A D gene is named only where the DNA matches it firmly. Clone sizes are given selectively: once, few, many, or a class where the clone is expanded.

CDR3nt: TGCAGTGCTACGAGGGCTAGCGGCTTAACCTACGAGCAGTACTTC; CDR3aa: CSATRASGLTYEQYF; j_gene: TRBJ2-7; abundance: few; d_gene: TRBD2; v_gene: TRBV20-1
CDR3nt: TGCAGTGCTAGACTTGTGGGCACAGATACGCAGTATTTT; CDR3aa: CSARLVGTDTQYF; j_gene: TRBJ2-3; abundance: NA; d_gene: NA; v_gene: TRBV20-1
CDR3nt: TGCAGTGCCACGGACTATAACGGATCCTCCAAGACCCAGTACTTC; CDR3aa: CSATDYNGSSKTQYF; j_gene: TRBJ2-5; abundance: NA; d_gene: NA; v_gene: TRBV20-1
CDR3nt: TGTGCCAGCAGCCCCAGGACTGGTTCCTACAATGAGCAGTTCTTC; CDR3aa: CASSPRTGSYNEQFF; j_gene: TRBJ2-1; abundance: few; d_gene: NA; v_gene: TRBV11-2
CDR3nt: TGTGCCAGCAAAAGTGGGGGCAATCAGCCCCAGCATTTT; CDR3aa: CASKSGGNQPQHF; j_gene: TRBJ1-5; abundance: few; d_gene: NA; v_gene: TRBV6-1
CDR3nt: TGTGCCAGCAGCCAAGTGAACGAGCAGTACTTC; CDR3aa: CASSQVNEQYF; j_gene: TRBJ2-7; abundance: NA; d_gene: NA; v_gene: TRBV14
CDR3nt: TGTGCCAGCAGTAGAGATGGTCGCGGGGAGCTGTTTTTT; CDR3aa: CASSRDGRGELFF; j_gene: TRBJ2-2; abundance: NA; d_gene: NA; v_gene: TRBV12-3/TRBV12-4
CDR3nt: TGTGCCAGCACCGGCGGCGGGGGGGCCTACGAGCAGTACTTC; CDR3aa: CASTGGGGAYEQYF; j_gene: TRBJ2-7; abundance: NA; d_gene: TRBD2; v_gene: TRBV27
CDR3nt: TGTGCCAGCAGCTGGGGAGGGCCAGGCAATGAGCAGTTCTTC; CDR3aa: CASSWGGPGNEQFF; j_gene: TRBJ2-1; abundance: NA; d_gene: TRBD2; v_gene: TRBV7-2
CDR3nt: TGTGCCAGCAGCCTCCCAGGGTCTTTGGCACCCCTCCACTTT; CDR3aa: CASSLPGSLAPLHF; j_gene: TRBJ1-6; abundance: NA; d_gene: NA; v_gene: TRBV3-1
CDR3nt: TGCGCCAGCAGCTTGACCGGGACCCTAACCGGGGAGCTGTTTTTT; CDR3aa: CASSLTGTLTGELFF; j_gene: TRBJ2-2; abundance: NA; d_gene: NA; v_gene: TRBV5-1
CDR3nt: TGCGCCAGCAGCCAAGAAGGGACAGGGGGCTATTATGGCTACACCTTC; CDR3aa: CASSQEGTGGYYGYTF; j_gene: TRBJ1-2; abundance: NA; d_gene: TRBD1; v_gene: TRBV4-3
CDR3nt: TGTGCCAGCAGCTCCCCGGCGGGAGTAAGCTACGAGCAGTACTTC; CDR3aa: CASSSPAGVSYEQYF; j_gene: TRBJ2-7; abundance: once; d_gene: TRBD2; v_gene: TRBV5-4
CDR3nt: TGTGCCAGCAGCCCCGGTACTAGCGTAGGGGCTCAGTTCTTC; CDR3aa: CASSPGTSVGAQFF; j_gene: TRBJ2-1; abundance: few; d_gene: TRBD2; v_gene: TRBV3-1
CDR3nt: TGCAGTGCTATGGAACTTCTCAAATCCTATGGCTACACCTTC; CDR3aa: CSAMELLKSYGYTF; j_gene: TRBJ1-2; abundance: few; d_gene: NA; v_gene: TRBV20-1
CDR3nt: TGTGCCGGAGTGGGGGACAGGGGGTGGAATGAGCAGTTCTTC; CDR3aa: CAGVGDRGWNEQFF; j_gene: TRBJ2-1; abundance: few; d_gene: TRBD1; v_gene: TRBV30
CDR3nt: TGCAGTGCTAGATCCCTAGCGGGACGCACAGATACGCAGTATTTT; CDR3aa: CSARSLAGRTDTQYF; j_gene: TRBJ2-3; abundance: NA; d_gene: TRBD2; v_gene: TRBV20-1
CDR3nt: TGTGCCAGCAGTGAATTAGGACAGGGGGATAATTCACCCCTCCACTTT; CDR3aa: CASSELGQGDNSPLHF; j_gene: TRBJ1-6; abundance: few; d_gene: TRBD1; v_gene: TRBV25-1
CDR3nt: TGCAGTGCTAGAAACGGGGCCGGCGAGCAGTACTTC; CDR3aa: CSARNGAGEQYF; j_gene: TRBJ2-7; abundance: few; d_gene: NA; v_gene: TRBV20-1
CDR3nt: TGTGCCAGCAGCGTTATGGGGGAGCTGACGGCCGAGCAGTACTTC; CDR3aa: CASSVMGELTAEQYF; j_gene: TRBJ2-7; abundance: few; d_gene: NA; v_gene: TRBV9
CDR3nt: TGTGCCACCAGCAGGACGGGTGGGGAAGAGACCCAGTACTTC; CDR3aa: CATSRTGGEETQYF; j_gene: TRBJ2-5; abundance: NA; d_gene: NA; v_gene: TRBV15
CDR3nt: TGCAGTGCTAGCGCGAGCTCCTACAATGAGCAGTTCTTC; CDR3aa: CSASASSYNEQFF; j_gene: TRBJ2-1; abundance: few; d_gene: NA; v_gene: TRBV20-1
CDR3nt: TGCGCCAGCAGCTTCCCGGGATCGGATACGCAGTATTTT; CDR3aa: CASSFPGSDTQYF; j_gene: TRBJ2-3; abundance: NA; d_gene: NA; v_gene: TRBV5-1
CDR3nt: TGTGCCTGGGCTCGAGCTGGTGCGGGGCCCCAGCATTTT; CDR3aa: CAWARAGAGPQHF; j_gene: TRBJ1-5; abundance: NA; d_gene: NA; v_gene: TRBV30
CDR3nt: TGCAGCGGAGGGGATCGGCAGGCTACTAACTATGGCTACACCTTC; CDR3aa: CSGGDRQATNYGYTF; j_gene: TRBJ1-2; abundance: NA; d_gene: NA; v_gene: TRBV29-1
CDR3nt: TGTGCCAGCAGTTACAGGGGACTACCGTACCAAGAGACCCAGTACTTC; CDR3aa: CASSYRGLPYQETQYF; j_gene: TRBJ2-5; abundance: NA; d_gene: TRBD2; v_gene: TRBV6-5
CDR3nt: TGTGCCAGCAGGCCGGGACAGGGGAATCAGCCCCAGCATTTT; CDR3aa: CASRPGQGNQPQHF; j_gene: TRBJ1-5; abundance: NA; d_gene: TRBD1; v_gene: TRBV6-1
CDR3nt: TGTGCCAGCAGACCGACGGGGTATAATTCACCCCTCCACTTT; CDR3aa: CASRPTGYNSPLHF; j_gene: TRBJ1-6; abundance: NA; d_gene: NA; v_gene: TRBV12-3/TRBV12-4
CDR3nt: TGCGCCAGCAGCATCTCCGGGACAGTTGGCACAGATACGCAGTATTTT; CDR3aa: CASSISGTVGTDTQYF; j_gene: TRBJ2-3; abundance: NA; d_gene: TRBD1; v_gene: TRBV5-1
CDR3nt: TGCAGACCAACCTTCGGGACAGGCACTAATGAAAAACTGTTTTTT; CDR3aa: CRPTFGTGTNEKLFF; j_gene: TRBJ1-4; abundance: NA; d_gene: TRBD1; v_gene: TRBV20-1
CDR3nt: TGTGCCAGTACGTCGCGGGAGAGATCCTACGAGCAGTACTTC; CDR3aa: CASTSRERSYEQYF; j_gene: TRBJ2-7; abundance: NA; d_gene: TRBD2; v_gene: TRBV19
CDR3nt: TGCGCCAGCAGCCAAGATCAGGAAGTGAAAGAGACCCAGTACTTC; CDR3aa: CASSQDQEVKETQYF; j_gene: TRBJ2-5; abundance: NA; d_gene: NA; v_gene: TRBV4-3
CDR3nt: TGCAGTGCCACCGGCGGAACTAATGAAAAACTGTTTTTT; CDR3aa: CSATGGTNEKLFF; j_gene: TRBJ1-4; abundance: NA; d_gene: NA; v_gene: TRBV20-1
CDR3nt: TGTGCCAGCTCAGGAGGACGAGGGGGCGCAGATACGCAGTATTTT; CDR3aa: CASSGGRGGADTQYF; j_gene: TRBJ2-3; abundance: NA; d_gene: TRBD1; v_gene: TRBV18
CDR3nt: TGTGCCAGCAGTTCCCCGGACAGGGGGATCACCCTCCACTTT; CDR3aa: CASSSPDRGITLHF; j_gene: TRBJ1-6; abundance: few; d_gene: TRBD1; v_gene: TRBV6-5
CDR3nt: TGCGCCAGCAGCACGAAACGGCAGACCTCTCCCTATGAGCAGTTCTTC; CDR3aa: CASSTKRQTSPYEQFF; j_gene: TRBJ2-1; abundance: NA; d_gene: NA; v_gene: TRBV5-1
CDR3nt: TGCAGTGCTAGAGATTACCCAGGCTCACCACACGAATACTTC; CDR3aa: CSARDYPGSPHEYF; j_gene: TRBJ2-1; abundance: NA; d_gene: NA; v_gene: TRBV20-1
CDR3nt: TGCAGTGCGAGGACTAGCGGGAGGTTATACGAGCAGTACTTC; CDR3aa: CSARTSGRLYEQYF; j_gene: TRBJ2-7; abundance: few; d_gene: TRBD2; v_gene: TRBV20-1
CDR3nt: TGCGCCAGCAGCCCACGGAGTACCGATCAGCCCCAGCATTTT; CDR3aa: CASSPRSTDQPQHF; j_gene: TRBJ1-5; abundance: many; d_gene: NA; v_gene: TRBV5-1
CDR3nt: TGCAGTGCTAGATCCATCCGGGCCGAAGAGACCCAGTACTTC; CDR3aa: CSARSIRAEETQYF; j_gene: TRBJ2-5; abundance: few; d_gene: NA; v_gene: TRBV20-1
CDR3nt: TGCAGTGCTCCTCTGTCTAGCGGGAGGGCAGATACGCAGTATTTT; CDR3aa: CSAPLSSGRADTQYF; j_gene: TRBJ2-3; abundance: NA; d_gene: TRBD2; v_gene: TRBV20-1
CDR3nt: TGTGCCAGTAAGGAGCGGGGGGTGGGTGAGCAGTTCTTC; CDR3aa: CASKERGVGEQFF; j_gene: TRBJ2-1; abundance: NA; d_gene: TRBD2; v_gene: TRBV19
CDR3nt: TGCAGTGCTACCGCAGGACTAGCGGGAGGGACGCAGTATTTT; CDR3aa: CSATAGLAGGTQYF; j_gene: TRBJ2-3; abundance: NA; d_gene: TRBD2; v_gene: TRBV20-1
CDR3nt: TGTGCCAGCAGCTTGACGGGAGTAGCCGATGAGCAGTTCTTC; CDR3aa: CASSLTGVADEQFF; j_gene: TRBJ2-1; abundance: NA; d_gene: NA; v_gene: TRBV7-8
CDR3nt: TGCGCCAGCAGCCCTTTGGGACAGGGAACCGCCGAGCAGTACTTC; CDR3aa: CASSPLGQGTAEQYF; j_gene: TRBJ2-7; abundance: NA; d_gene: TRBD1; v_gene: TRBV5-1